This entry features one T cell receptor (beta chain) sequence. Its antigen is as yet unknown. Profiling relied on immunoSEQ multiplex PCR, and the TCRdb table lists in-frame clones only, not all of them. In the table there are around 34,000 clones, roughly 80% of which are singletons. The data were taken from a study of CD4 T cells in relation to SARS-CoV-2 and coronaviruses. Across the whole study: PBMCs were cultured with antigen for 10 days before TCR beta sequencing. Shared crossreactive spike epitopes were mapped to their HLA restriction.

General study findings and limits: Culture-expanded clones reflect memory recall rather than primary priming during culture.

The TCR was taken from an adult with COVID-19. The specimen was memory CD4+ T cells from PBMCs, cultured in vitro.

DNA for the CDR3: TGTGCCAGCAGTTTAGGGGCTTCCTACAATGAGCAGTTCTTC. Protein sequence: CASSLGASYNEQFF. V and J are TRBV27 and TRBJ2-1; D perhaps matches TRBD1 (5 bases). The germline gives CDR1 MNHEY, CDR2 SMNVEV (reference sequence). V was shortened by 2 bases and J by 1 base, with 6 bases between the two germline ends. This CDR3 comprises 14 residues.